One and the same sample provided the 14 T cell receptor beta chains below, sequenced in a study of cytomegalovirus exposure and HLA in healthy donors (dated by TCRdb to about 2017). Preparation of the library involved the immunoSEQ multiplex PCR assay. The table comes from immuneACCESS by way of TCRdb, which keeps in-frame sequences with V and J called. Part of the clones is missing from these tables; in studies checked, under half for an unresolved V gene and the rest for unknown reasons. The sample table records about 110,000 clones; approximately 85% of these occur just once. Of the sample, 3% to 3.5% falls within the top ten clones. The source material was PBMCs. These receptors were obtained from a woman between 18 and 29 years old in good health and CMV-seronegative.

CDR3 nucleotide sequence: TGTGCCAGCAGCTTGCTTGGAATGAGGGAGACCCAGTACTTC. Translation gives CASSLLGMRETQYF. The chain is built from TRBV28 and TRBJ2-5; D call uncertain. The CDR3 contains 14 residues. The V and J ends lost 6 bases and 5 bases respectively, with 16 bases between them. The V gene's germline CDR1 is MDHEN and CDR2 SYDVKM.

This rearrangement joins TRBV5-1 to TRBJ1-3; TRBD1 might be the D (5 bases). Per germline, CDR1 SGHRS and CDR2 YFSETQ. CDR3 size: 16 residues. Trimming removed 5 bases from V and 0 bases from J, with 15 bases in between. CDR3 DNA sequence: TGCGCCAGCAGGATCCCTGGGACTGACTCTGGAAACACCATATATTTT. The encoded protein is CASRIPGTDSGNTIYF. Using reference TRBV5-1 and TRBJ1-3 for the parts outside the CDR3, the full variable domain is KAGVTQTPRYLIKTRGQQVTLSCSPISGHRSVSWYQQTPGQGLQFLFEYFSETQRNKGNFPGRFSGRQFSNSRSEMNVSTLELGDSALYLCASRIPGTDSGNTIYFGEGSWLTVV.

The rearrangement uses TRBV7-2 and TRBJ1-5; D unclear. Trimming shortened V by 2 bases and J by 0 bases, and 8 bases separated the two germline ends. The germline gives CDR1 SGHTA, CDR2 FQGNSA. The CDR3 is 15 residues long. CDR3 in DNA: TGTGCCAGCAGCTTATGGCAGGATAGCAATCAGCCCCAGCATTTT. It yields the protein CASSLWQDSNQPQHF. Together with reference TRBV7-2 and TRBJ1-5, the CDR3 gives the full variable domain: GAGVSQSPSNKVTEKGKDVELRCDPISGHTALYWYRQSLGQGLEFLIYFQGNSAPDKSGLPSDRFSAERTGGSVSTLTIQRTQQEDSAVYLCASSLWQDSNQPQHFGDGTRLSIL.

The CDR3, as DNA: TGTGCCAGTGCACAGGGAACCGGGTGGTCCGAGCAGTACTTC. Protein sequence: CASAQGTGWSEQYF. The V call is TRBV27, the J call TRBJ2-7; D is perhaps TRBD1 (6 bases). Germline assignment: CDR1 MNHEY and CDR2 SMNVEV (reference sequence). V gave up 9 bases and J gave up 6 bases, with 21 bases separating them. This CDR3 spans 14 amino acids.

This rearrangement joins TRBV12-2 to TRBJ2-7; the D call in the table, TRBD2, was not verified against the DNA. TRBV12-2 is shown as a pseudogene. The CDR3 contains 11 residues. This CDR3 is CASRFGYEQYF. DNA of the CDR3: TGTGCAAGTCGCTTCGGCTACGAGCAGTACTTC.

This clone was observed a single time. V usage is TRBV5-1 and J usage is TRBJ2-6; D not certain. The length of the CDR3 is 18 residues. In germline, CDR1 is SGHRS, CDR2 YFSETQ. V shed 4 bases and J shed 1 base, with 18 bases lying between them. Here the CDR3 reads CASSLLPLPGSGANVLTF. CDR3 nucleotides: TGCGCCAGCAGCCTCCTCCCTCTCCCCGGGTCTGGGGCCAACGTCCTGACTTTC.

The V call is TRBV5-1, the J call TRBJ1-2, with TRBD1 matching over 7 bases. CDR1 and CDR2 from the germline V gene are SGHRS and YFSETQ. The CDR3 has 15 amino acids. Losses at the gene ends were 6 bases for V and 2 bases for J; bases not matched to a gene: 10. As DNA, the CDR3 is TGCGCCAGCATTCCCGGGACAGAAGAAAACTATGGCTACACCTTC. Encoded protein: CASIPGTEENYGYTF.

This CDR3 is CASSASGTGNYGYTF. The CDR3 nucleotides are TGTGCCAGCAGTGCCTCCGGGACAGGGAACTATGGCTACACCTTC. The genes are TRBV28 and TRBJ1-2; TRBD1 aligns across 9 bases. Germline values: CDR1 MDHEN, CDR2 SYDVKM. V dropped 5 bases and J dropped 2; count of bases not matched to a gene: 6. This CDR3 is built from 15 residues.

This chain joins TRBV5-1 and TRBJ1-2, with 10 bases aligning to TRBD1. V trimming: 0 bases; J trimming: 4 bases; junction bases outside the gene matches: 12. Germline CDR1 is SGHRS and CDR2 is YFSETQ. CDR3 length: 18 amino acids. The CDR3 nucleotides read TGCGCCAGCAGCTTGGATTTCCGGGACAGGGGAAAAGTCTATGGCTACACCTTC. It translates to CASSLDFRDRGKVYGYTF.

V gene TRBV29-1 combines with J gene TRBJ2-3; weak D call: TRBD2 (5 bases). Trimming removed 4 bases at V and 4 bases at J, with 9 bases between. The CDR3 extends over 12 amino acids. Germline CDR1 SQVTM, CDR2 ANQGSEA. The CDR3 is CSVGLAPDTQYF. CDR3 nucleotide sequence: TGCAGCGTTGGCCTAGCTCCAGATACGCAGTATTTT.

The chain employs TRBV10-3 and TRBJ2-5; 11 bases are a match to TRBD2. The J segment lost 5 bases and the V segment lost 3 bases, leaving 8 bases of the junction unmatched. The CDR3 spans 16 residues. Germline CDR1 ENHRY, CDR2 SYGVKD. CDR3 amino acids: CAISEGDSGGEETQYF. CDR3 DNA sequence: TGTGCCATCAGTGAAGGGGATAGCGGGGGGGAGGAGACCCAGTACTTC.

This clone was counted a few times. This chain joins TRBV7-2 and TRBJ1-4, with TRBD1 matching over 8 bases. The CDR3 extends over 15 amino acids. V gave up 1 base and J gave up 6 bases; unmatched junction bases: 4. The germline CDR1 and CDR2 sequences are SGHTA and FQGNSA. The CDR3 sequence: CASSLGGQGYEKLFF. CDR3 nucleotide sequence: TGTGCCAGCAGCTTAGGAGGACAGGGTTATGAAAAACTGTTTTTT.

The V call is TRBV13, the J call TRBJ2-1; D may be TRBD2 (5 bases). The CDR3 is 14 residues long. Germline-derived CDR1 and CDR2 are PRHDT and FYEKMQ (reference sequence). V lost 0 bases, J lost 9 bases, and 12 bases lay in between. CDR3 protein: CASSLGSGRGEQFF. The CDR3 DNA sequence: TGTGCCAGCAGCTTAGGCTCTGGCCGGGGTGAGCAGTTCTTC. Combining the CDR3 with reference TRBV13 and TRBJ2-1 gives the whole variable domain AAGVIQSPRHLIKEKRETATLKCYPIPRHDTVYWYQQGPGQDPQFLISFYEKMQSDKGSIPDRFSAQQFSDYHSELNMSSLELGDSALYFCASSLGSGRGEQFFGPGTRLTVL.

V usage is TRBV14 and J usage is TRBJ2-3, with a possible D match to TRBD1 (5 bases). Trimming cost V 4 bases and J 1 base, with 6 bases left between them. There are 13 residues in the CDR3. Germline CDR1 reads SGHDN; CDR2 reads FVKESK. The CDR3 protein is CASSPTGTDTQYF. Here the CDR3 DNA reads TGTGCCAGCAGCCCGACAGGCACAGATACGCAGTATTTT.